The 26 T cell receptor beta chains below all came from one sample that was sequenced in a study of cytomegalovirus exposure and HLA in healthy donors. It was with 60 Vbeta and 13 Jbeta primers that the PCR ran. TCRdb keeps only in-frame clones here, not all; method: immunoSEQ multiplex PCR. This sample has 100,000 to 150,000 clones, with over 70% found just once. Sample: PBMCs. The receptors stem from a woman in her fifties or sixties in good health and CMV-seronegative.

The count of this clone is one. The chain combines TRBV19 with TRBJ1-1; a possible D gene is TRBD1 (6 bases). Trimming took off 8 bases at V and 5 bases at J, with 15 bases between the two ends. Germline V lookup: CDR1 LNHDA, CDR2 SQIVND (reference sequence). The CDR3 totals 13 residues. CDR3 sequence: CASQNRVQTEAFF. The DNA for the CDR3 is TGTGCCAGTCAAAACAGGGTTCAAACTGAAGCTTTCTTT. Full variable domain (rest looked up from reference TRBV19 and TRBJ1-1): DGGITQSPKYLFRKEGQNVTLSCEQNLNHDAMYWYRQDPGQGLRLIYYSQIVNDFQKGDIAEGYSVSREKKESFPLTVTSAQKNPTAFYLCASQNRVQTEAFFGQGTRLTVV.

V gene TRBV19 combines with J gene TRBJ1-1, with D uncertain. Looked up from germline, CDR1 is LNHDA and CDR2 is SQIVND (reference sequence). V lost 3 bases and J lost 1, with 15 bases in between. The CDR3 length is 16 residues. CDR3 sequence: CASSIYLLNTNTEAFF. CDR3 DNA sequence: TGTGCCAGTAGTATTTACCTCCTTAACACGAACACTGAAGCTTTCTTT.

This sequence joins TRBV28 and TRBJ1-4; TRBD1 aligns across 8 bases. Germline CDR1 reads MDHEN; CDR2 reads SYDVKM. V gave up 6 bases and J gave up 8 bases; unmatched junction bases: 5. This CDR3 comprises 13 residues. The CDR3 DNA reads TGTGCCAGCAGACGGACAGGGTTAGAAAAACTGTTTTTT. Residues: CASRRTGLEKLFF.

This clone was seen only a few times. The chain recombines TRBV4-1 with TRBJ2-7, with D perhaps TRBD1 (5 bases). Germline CDR1 is MGHRA and CDR2 is YSYEKL. CDR3 length: 13 residues. Trimming took off 4 bases at V and 4 bases at J, with 11 bases between the two ends. The CDR3 bases are TGCGCCAGCAGCCTTAAGGACAAATACGAGCAGTACTTC. As protein: CASSLKDKYEQYF.

The chain joins TRBV9 to TRBJ2-1; TRBD2 might be the D (5 bases). The CDR3 extends over 14 amino acids. The ends were cut back, 1 base at V and 6 bases at J, with 11 bases in the middle. Germline V gives CDR1 SGDLS, CDR2 YYNGEE. As DNA, the CDR3 is TGTGCCAGCAGCGTACGTACTAGTTCCAATGAGCAGTTCTTC. Translating gives CASSVRTSSNEQFF.

This chain joins TRBV15 and TRBJ2-3, with TRBD2 matching over 7 bases. J gave up 4 bases and V 4 bases, and 5 bases lay outside the gene matches. Germline V gene data show CDR1 as LNHNV and CDR2 as YYDKDF (reference sequence). This CDR3 comprises 14 residues. CDR3 sequence (DNA): TGTGCCACCAGCATCCTGGCGGGGGCAGATACGCAGTATTTT. Its translation: CATSILAGADTQYF.

V and J are TRBV14 and TRBJ1-1; D gene unclear. Germline CDR1 and CDR2: SGHDN and FVKESK. This CDR3 region has 14 residues. V shed 0 bases and J shed 1 base, with 6 bases lying between them. The CDR3 DNA sequence: TGTGCCAGCAGCCAAGAAATCTGGAACACTGAAGCTTTCTTT. Its protein product is CASSQEIWNTEAFF. The variable domain in full, completed from reference TRBV14 and TRBJ1-1, reads EAGVTQFPSHSVIEKGQTVTLRCDPISGHDNLYWYRRVMGKEIKFLLHFVKESKQDESGMPNNRFLAERTGGTYSTLKVQPAELEDSGVYFCASSQEIWNTEAFFGQGTRLTVV.

The V call is TRBV12-5, the J call TRBJ2-2, with D possibly being TRBD1 (6 bases). Germline V gene data show CDR1 as LGHNT and CDR2 as FRNRAP. V was trimmed by 2 bases and J by 6 bases, leaving 16 bases between them. The CDR3 covers 16 residues. The CDR3 here is CASGLYREISAGELFF. Here the CDR3 DNA reads TGTGCTAGTGGTTTGTACAGGGAAATATCAGCCGGGGAGCTGTTTTTT.

This chain connects TRBV28 to TRBJ1-2; D is unclear. This CDR3 has 15 residues. Germline-derived CDR1 and CDR2 are MDHEN and SYDVKM. Trimming removed 1 base at V and 2 bases at J, with 11 bases between. The CDR3 DNA reads as TGTGCCAGCAGTTTATTGAGTGCTATAAACTATGGCTACACCTTC. This codes for CASSLLSAINYGYTF.

This rearrangement joins TRBV2 to TRBJ2-1; TRBD2 aligns across 9 bases. The CDR3 extends over 15 amino acids. CDR1 is SNHLY and CDR2 is FYNNEI in the germline V gene. V lost 4 bases, J lost 7 bases, and 8 bases stayed unmatched. The CDR3 DNA is TGTGCCAGCAGTGGAAGGCGGGAGGGCCTAAATGAGCAGTTCTTC. Encoded protein: CASSGRREGLNEQFF.

The rearrangement uses TRBV5-1 and TRBJ1-4; perhaps TRBD1 as D (6 bases). Deletions cut 0 bases from V and 8 bases from J, with 17 bases between. The length of the CDR3 is 16 residues. Germline CDR1 and CDR2: SGHRS and YFSETQ. CDR3 coding DNA: TGCGCCAGCAGCTTGGCACCGACAGGAGGCGACGAAAAACTGTTTTTT. Translated, it gives CASSLAPTGGDEKLFF.

In its sample, this clone was seen once. In nucleotides, the CDR3 is TGTGCCAGCAGCTTGGGCCCATCCAGAAACACTGAAGCTTTCTTT. Residues: CASSLGPSRNTEAFF. The chain combines TRBV5-5 with TRBJ1-1; D call uncertain. CDR3 length: 15 residues. The V end lost 0 bases, the J end lost 2 bases, and 11 bases lay between the germline ends. CDR1 and CDR2 (germline): SGHKS, YYEKEE (reference sequence).

This chain uses TRBV7-3 with TRBJ2-1; D is unclear. V was pared by 6 bases and J by 0 bases, with 15 bases between. The CDR3 sequence is 16 residues long. Germline CDR1 SGHTA, CDR2 FQGTGA. The CDR3 sequence: CASSPYPPSSYNEQFF. The CDR3 region has the DNA TGTGCCAGCAGTCCCTATCCCCCTAGCTCCTACAATGAGCAGTTCTTC.

Note on this clone: Germline and junction disagree at one end, which may indicate a read error. The rearrangement joins TRBV7-9 to TRBJ2-7, with D tentatively TRBD2 (5 bases). CDR1 is SEHNR and CDR2 is FQNEAQ in the germline V gene (reference sequence). The CDR3 spans 16 residues. The CDR3 nucleotides read TGTTCCAGCAGCGGAAAGACGGGTGGTTTTGCCTACGAGCAGTACTTC. Translated, it gives CSSSGKTGGFAYEQYF.

This clone was counted a single time. The V call is TRBV28, the J call TRBJ2-2; TRBD1 agrees at 10 bases. Germline trimming cut 6 bases from V and 6 bases from J; bases unmatched to any gene: 7. The CDR3 runs to 15 residues. Germline loops: CDR1 MDHEN, CDR2 SYDVKM. CDR3 region: CASSAGTGVAGELFF. CDR3 nucleotide sequence: TGTGCCAGCAGCGCCGGGACAGGGGTTGCCGGGGAGCTGTTTTTT.

V usage is TRBV6-6 and J usage is TRBJ1-1, with D unclear. Trimming pared 7 bases from V and 1 base from J, leaving 13 bases between. The CDR3 totals 14 residues. CDR1 and CDR2 from the germline V gene are MNHNY and SVGAGI (reference sequence). This chain's CDR3 is CASTFTVGNTEAFF. CDR3 nucleotide sequence: TGTGCCAGCACCTTTACAGTCGGGAACACTGAAGCTTTCTTT.

V usage is TRBV5-4 and J usage is TRBJ2-2, with TRBD2 identical over 16 bases. The CDR3 has 17 amino acids. Germline V gene data show CDR1 as SGHNT and CDR2 as YYREEE (reference sequence). The trim removed 0 bases at V and 6 bases at J, leaving 2 bases unmatched. CDR3 sequence: CASSLDGTSGRAGELFF. The DNA of the CDR3 is TGTGCCAGCAGCTTGGACGGGACTAGCGGGAGGGCCGGGGAGCTGTTTTTT.

The CDR3 protein is CASSAGVATTEAFF. CDR3 sequence (DNA): TGTGCCAGTAGTGCAGGGGTGGCGACCACTGAAGCTTTCTTT. This chain connects TRBV19 to TRBJ1-1; D perhaps matches TRBD1 (6 bases). Germline values: CDR1 LNHDA, CDR2 SQIVND (reference sequence). This CDR3 has 14 residues. Trimming removed 5 bases from V and 4 bases from J, with 14 bases in between.

This chain links TRBV18 with TRBJ2-2, with TRBD2 matching 9 bases. The CDR3 contains 17 residues. V gave up 6 bases and J gave up 2 bases; unmatched junction bases: 10. Germline lookup yields CDR1 KGHSH and CDR2 LQKENI. CDR3 protein: CASSPGSGSPNTGELFF. The CDR3 DNA sequence: TGTGCCAGCTCCCCGGGTAGCGGGAGCCCTAACACCGGGGAGCTGTTTTTT.

The chain is built from TRBV10-1 and TRBJ2-7; TRBD2 agrees at 7 bases. Germline V gene lookup returns CDR1 WNHNN and CDR2 SYGVQD (reference sequence). The CDR3 loop spans 12 amino acids. V dropped 7 bases and J dropped 2; count of bases not matched to a gene: 2. The chain's CDR3 is CASTAGTYEQYF. In DNA, the CDR3 is TGCGCCAGCACAGCGGGAACCTACGAGCAGTACTTC.

This sequence joins TRBV27 and TRBJ1-2; D may be TRBD1 (6 bases). CDR3 length: 13 residues. Germline V CDR1 and CDR2: MNHEY, SMNVEV (reference sequence). Trimming took off 3 bases at V and 8 bases at J, with 13 bases between the two ends. CDR3 sequence reads: CASSLTGIDGYTF. The CDR3 bases are TGTGCCAGCAGTTTGACAGGAATCGACGGCTACACCTTC.

The chain couples TRBV19 to TRBJ2-5, with 11 nucleotides matching TRBD1. This CDR3 is built from 15 residues. From germline, CDR1 is LNHDA and CDR2 SQIVND (reference sequence). The V and J ends lost 7 bases and 5 bases, in that order; junction bases with no gene match: 9. This CDR3 is CASKDRTGGPETQYF. The CDR3 coding sequence is TGTGCCAGTAAGGACCGGACAGGGGGCCCGGAGACCCAGTACTTC.

The chain is built from TRBV28 and TRBJ1-2, with D hard to call. This CDR3 spans 12 amino acids. Per germline, CDR1 MDHEN and CDR2 SYDVKM. Trimming shortened V by 6 bases and J by 4 bases, and 9 bases separated the two germline ends. The DNA of the CDR3 is TGTGCCAGCAGCTCCTTCGGCTATGGCTACACCTTC. Residues: CASSSFGYGYTF.

J is TRBJ2-1 and V is TRBV19, with D tentatively TRBD1 (9 bases). Looked up from germline, CDR1 is LNHDA and CDR2 is SQIVND (reference sequence). CDR3 length: 17 residues. V was pared by 5 bases and J by 8 bases, with 25 bases between. The CDR3 loop reads CASSGTGSLADRDEQFF. The CDR3 DNA follows: TGTGCCAGTAGTGGGACAGGGTCACTAGCGGATAGGGATGAGCAGTTCTTC.

This clone was seen a single time. The chain couples TRBV5-4 to TRBJ1-4; 7 bases are a match to TRBD1. This CDR3 contains 13 residues. CDR1 is SGHNT and CDR2 is YYREEE in the germline V gene (reference sequence). Unmatched junction bases numbered 2, after V lost 2 bases and J lost 7 bases. CDR3 sequence reads: CASSLYRGEKLFF. As DNA, the CDR3 is TGTGCCAGCAGCTTATACAGGGGTGAAAAACTGTTTTTT. Full variable domain (remainder filled in from reference TRBV5-4 and TRBJ1-4): ETGVTQSPTHLIKTRGQQVTLRCSSQSGHNTVSWYQQALGQGPQFIFQYYREEENGRGNFPPRFSGLQFPNYSSELNVNALELDDSALYLCASSLYRGEKLFFGSGTQLSVL.

CDR3 in amino acids: CAIKGGTSGSEQFF. Written as DNA, the CDR3 is TGTGCCATCAAGGGAGGGACTAGCGGGAGTGAGCAGTTCTTC. The chain links TRBV10-3 to TRBJ2-1, with 14 bases fitting TRBD2. CDR1 is ENHRY, CDR2 SYGVKD, per germline. This CDR3 comprises 14 residues. The junction had 5 bases not matched to a gene; V was cut back by 7 bases and J by 9 bases.